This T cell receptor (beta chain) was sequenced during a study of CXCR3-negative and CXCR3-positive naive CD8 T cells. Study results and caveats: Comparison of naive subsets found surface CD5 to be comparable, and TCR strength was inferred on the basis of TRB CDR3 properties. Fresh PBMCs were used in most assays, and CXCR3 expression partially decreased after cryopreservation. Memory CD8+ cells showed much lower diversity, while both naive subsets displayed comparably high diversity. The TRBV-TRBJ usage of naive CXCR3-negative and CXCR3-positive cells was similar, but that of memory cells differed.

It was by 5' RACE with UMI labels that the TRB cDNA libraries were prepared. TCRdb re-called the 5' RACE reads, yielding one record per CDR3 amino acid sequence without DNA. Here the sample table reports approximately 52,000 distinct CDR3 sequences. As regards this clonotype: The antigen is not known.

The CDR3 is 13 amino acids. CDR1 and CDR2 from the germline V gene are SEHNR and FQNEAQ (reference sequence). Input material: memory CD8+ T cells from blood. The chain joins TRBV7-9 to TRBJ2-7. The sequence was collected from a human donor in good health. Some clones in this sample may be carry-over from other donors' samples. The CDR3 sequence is CASRADGPYEQYF.